What follows is one TCR beta chain and its context. Its target is not known. Per the germline V gene, CDR1 is SGHRS and CDR2 is YFSETQ. There are 15 residues in the CDR3. V lost 4 bases to trimming and J lost 4 bases; unmatched junction nucleotides: 4. The data originate from a study of T cells in localized non-small cell lung cancer. General observations from the study: Adjacent lung was found to contain a median roughly 60 of the top 100 tumor clones. An association was observed between higher blood T cell density and longer overall survival. Owing to sequencing of a solitary tumor region, heterogeneity cannot be discounted. Clonality of T cells reached its maximum in uninvolved adjacent lung, surpassing tumor.

Generated by immunoSEQ multiplex PCR, the TCRdb table keeps only in-frame clones and is missing some. The top ten hold around 4.3% of the sample, which has fewer than 35,000 clones, approximately 87% seen once. The TCR was taken from a man aged 35 to 70 with stage I lung adenocarcinoma. The sequenced sample was peripheral blood, obtained before any cancer treatment. The chain is built from TRBV5-1 and TRBJ2-1, with TRBD2 matching over 11 bases. This chain's CDR3 is CASSPRTSGYNEQFF. Written as DNA, the CDR3 is TGCGCCAGCAGCCCTCGGACTAGCGGGTACAATGAGCAGTTCTTC.